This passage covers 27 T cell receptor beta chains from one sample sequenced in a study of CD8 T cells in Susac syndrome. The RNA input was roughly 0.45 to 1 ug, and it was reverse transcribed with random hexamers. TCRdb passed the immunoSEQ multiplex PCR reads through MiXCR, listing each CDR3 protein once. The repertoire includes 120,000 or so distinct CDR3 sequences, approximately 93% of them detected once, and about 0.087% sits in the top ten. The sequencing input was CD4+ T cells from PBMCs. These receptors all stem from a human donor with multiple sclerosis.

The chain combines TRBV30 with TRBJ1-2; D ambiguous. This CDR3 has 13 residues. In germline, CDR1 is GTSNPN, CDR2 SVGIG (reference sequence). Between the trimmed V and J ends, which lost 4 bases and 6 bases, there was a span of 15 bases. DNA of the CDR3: TGTGCCTGGACGAGCGGGAGCGCCCATGGCTACACCTTC. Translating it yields CAWTSGSAHGYTF.

CDR3 sequence: CASSLTGFNEKLFF. CDR3 coding DNA: TGTGCCAGTAGTTTGACAGGTTTTAATGAAAAACTGTTTTTT. This sequence joins TRBV19 and TRBJ1-4; tentatively, D is TRBD1 (6 bases). The V end was cut by 5 bases, the J end by 4 bases, with 11 bases between. CDR3 size: 14 residues. The germline CDR1 and CDR2 sequences are LNHDA and SQIVND (reference sequence).

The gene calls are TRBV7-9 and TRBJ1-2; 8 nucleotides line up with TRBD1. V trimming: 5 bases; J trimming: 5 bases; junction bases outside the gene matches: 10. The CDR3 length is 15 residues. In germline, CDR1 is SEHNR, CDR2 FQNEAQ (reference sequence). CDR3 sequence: CASSPRGQGIYGYTF. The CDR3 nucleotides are TGTGCCAGCAGCCCCAGGGGGCAGGGAATTTATGGCTACACCTTC.

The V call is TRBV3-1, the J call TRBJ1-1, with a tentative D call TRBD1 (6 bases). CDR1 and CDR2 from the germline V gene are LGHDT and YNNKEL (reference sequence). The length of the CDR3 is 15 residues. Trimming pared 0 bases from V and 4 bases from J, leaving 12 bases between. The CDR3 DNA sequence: TGTGCCAGCAGCCAAGAGGGCAGGGGAGCCACTGAAGCTTTCTTT. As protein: CASSQEGRGATEAFF.

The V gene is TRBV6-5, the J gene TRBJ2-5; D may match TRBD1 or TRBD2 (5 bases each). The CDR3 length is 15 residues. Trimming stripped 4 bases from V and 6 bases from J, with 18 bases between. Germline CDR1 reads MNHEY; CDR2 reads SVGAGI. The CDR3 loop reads CASSSTGTRWKTQYF. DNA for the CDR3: TGTGCCAGCAGTTCCACCGGGACCCGATGGAAGACCCAGTACTTC.

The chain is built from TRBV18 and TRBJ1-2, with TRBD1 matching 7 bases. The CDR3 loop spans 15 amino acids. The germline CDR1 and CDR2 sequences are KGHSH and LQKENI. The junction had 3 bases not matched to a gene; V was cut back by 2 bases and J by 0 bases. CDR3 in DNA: TGTGCCAGCTCACCATGGCAGGGGGCTAACTATGGCTACACCTTC. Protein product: CASSPWQGANYGYTF.

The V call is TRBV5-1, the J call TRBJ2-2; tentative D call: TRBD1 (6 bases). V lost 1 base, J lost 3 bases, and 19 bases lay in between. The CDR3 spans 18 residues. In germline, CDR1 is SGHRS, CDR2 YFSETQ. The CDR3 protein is CASSLRQVRSRDTGELFF. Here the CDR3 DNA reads TGCGCCAGCAGCTTGCGACAGGTCCGTTCTAGAGACACCGGGGAGCTGTTTTTT.

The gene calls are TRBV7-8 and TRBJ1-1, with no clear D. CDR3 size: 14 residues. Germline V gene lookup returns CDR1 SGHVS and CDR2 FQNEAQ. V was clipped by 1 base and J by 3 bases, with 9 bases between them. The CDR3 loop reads CASSLVIGYTEAFF. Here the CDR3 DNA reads TGTGCCAGCAGCTTAGTGATCGGCTACACTGAAGCTTTCTTT. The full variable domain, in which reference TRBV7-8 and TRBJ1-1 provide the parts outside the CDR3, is GAGVSQSPRYKVAKRGQDVALRCDPISGHVSLFWYQQALGQGPEFLTYFQNEAQLDKSGLPSDRFFAERPEGSVSTLKIQRTQQEDSAVYLCASSLVIGYTEAFFGQGTRLTVV.

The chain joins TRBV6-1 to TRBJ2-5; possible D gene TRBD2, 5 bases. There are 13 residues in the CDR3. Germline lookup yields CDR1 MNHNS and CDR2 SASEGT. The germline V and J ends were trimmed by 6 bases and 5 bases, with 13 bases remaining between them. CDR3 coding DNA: TGTGCCAGCAGAATGAGGGAATTTGAGACCCAGTACTTC. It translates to CASRMREFETQYF.

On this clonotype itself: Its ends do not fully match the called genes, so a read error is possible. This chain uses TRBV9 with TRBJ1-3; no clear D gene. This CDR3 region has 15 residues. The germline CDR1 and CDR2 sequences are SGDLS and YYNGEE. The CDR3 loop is CASSVVDEGGTTIYF. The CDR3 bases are TGTGCCAGCAGCGTAGTCGACGAGGGTGGAACCACCATATATTTT. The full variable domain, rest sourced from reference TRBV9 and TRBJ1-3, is DSGVTQTPKHLITATGQRVTLRCSPRSGDLSVYWYQQSLDQGLQFLIQYYNGEERAKGNILERFSAQQFPDLHSELNLSSLELGDSALYFCASSVVDEGGTTIYFGEGSWLTVV.

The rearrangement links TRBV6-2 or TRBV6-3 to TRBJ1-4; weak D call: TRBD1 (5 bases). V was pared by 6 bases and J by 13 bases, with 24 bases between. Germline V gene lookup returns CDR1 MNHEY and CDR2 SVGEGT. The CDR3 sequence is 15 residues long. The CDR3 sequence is CASSPDGGSRGGLFF. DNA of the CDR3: TGTGCCAGCAGCCCGGACGGAGGCTCAAGGGGAGGACTGTTTTTT.

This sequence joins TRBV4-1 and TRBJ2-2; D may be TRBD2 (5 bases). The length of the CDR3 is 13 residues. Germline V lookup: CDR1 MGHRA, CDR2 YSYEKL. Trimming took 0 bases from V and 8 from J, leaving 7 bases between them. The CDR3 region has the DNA TGCGCCAGCAGCCAAGATCGGAGGGGGGAGCTGTTTTTT. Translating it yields CASSQDRRGELFF.

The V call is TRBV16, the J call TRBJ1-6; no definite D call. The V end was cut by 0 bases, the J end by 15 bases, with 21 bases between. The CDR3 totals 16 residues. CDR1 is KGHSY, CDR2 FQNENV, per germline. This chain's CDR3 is CASSQSVQAARWGLHF. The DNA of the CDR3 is TGTGCCAGCAGCCAATCGGTCCAGGCTGCCCGTTGGGGCCTCCACTTT.

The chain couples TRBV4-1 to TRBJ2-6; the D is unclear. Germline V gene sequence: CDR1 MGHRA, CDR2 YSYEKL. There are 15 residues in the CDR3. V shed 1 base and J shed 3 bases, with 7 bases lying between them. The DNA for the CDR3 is TGCGCCAGCAGCCAAGCAGTAGGTGGGGCCAACGTCCTGACTTTC. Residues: CASSQAVGGANVLTF.

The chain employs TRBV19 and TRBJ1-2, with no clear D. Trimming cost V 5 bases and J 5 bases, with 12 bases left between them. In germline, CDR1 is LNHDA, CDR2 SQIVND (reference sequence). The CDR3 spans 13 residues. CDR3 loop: CASSASLEYGYTF. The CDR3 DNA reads TGTGCCAGTAGTGCATCCTTAGAATATGGCTACACCTTC.

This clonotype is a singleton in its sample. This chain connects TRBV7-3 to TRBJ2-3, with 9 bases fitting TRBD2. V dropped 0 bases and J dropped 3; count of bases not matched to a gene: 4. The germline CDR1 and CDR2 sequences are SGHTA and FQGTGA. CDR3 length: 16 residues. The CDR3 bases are TGTGCCAGCAGCTTAACTGGTAGCGGGGGTACAGATACGCAGTATTTT. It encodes CASSLTGSGGTDTQYF.

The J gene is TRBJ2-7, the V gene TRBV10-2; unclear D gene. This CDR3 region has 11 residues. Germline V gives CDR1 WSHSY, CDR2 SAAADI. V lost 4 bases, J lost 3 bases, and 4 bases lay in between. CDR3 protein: CASSGRYEQYF. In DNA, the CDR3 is TGCGCCAGCAGTGGCCGCTACGAGCAGTACTTC.

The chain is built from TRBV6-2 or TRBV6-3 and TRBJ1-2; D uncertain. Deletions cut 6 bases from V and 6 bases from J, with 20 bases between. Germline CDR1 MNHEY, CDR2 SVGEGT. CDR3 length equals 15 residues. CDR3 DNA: TGTGCCAGCAGACTCCTCGACGTCCCCGCCCATGGCTACACCTTC. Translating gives CASRLLDVPAHGYTF.

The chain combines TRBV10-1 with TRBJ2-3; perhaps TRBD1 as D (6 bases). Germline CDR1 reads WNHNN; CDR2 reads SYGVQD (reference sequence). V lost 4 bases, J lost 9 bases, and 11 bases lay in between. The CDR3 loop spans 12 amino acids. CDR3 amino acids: CASSVLQGTQYF. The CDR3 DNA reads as TGCGCCAGCAGTGTACTTCAGGGGACGCAGTATTTT.

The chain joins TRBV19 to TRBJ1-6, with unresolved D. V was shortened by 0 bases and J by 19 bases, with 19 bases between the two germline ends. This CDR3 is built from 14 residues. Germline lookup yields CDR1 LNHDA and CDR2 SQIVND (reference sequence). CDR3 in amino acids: CASSIDSNGITAHF. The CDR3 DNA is TGTGCCAGTAGTATAGATTCAAACGGGATTACGGCGCACTTT. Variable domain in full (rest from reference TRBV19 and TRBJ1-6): DGGITQSPKYLFRKEGQNVTLSCEQNLNHDAMYWYRQDPGQGLRLIYYSQIVNDFQKGDIAEGYSVSREKKESFPLTVTSAQKNPTAFYLCASSIDSNGITAHFGNGTRLTVT.

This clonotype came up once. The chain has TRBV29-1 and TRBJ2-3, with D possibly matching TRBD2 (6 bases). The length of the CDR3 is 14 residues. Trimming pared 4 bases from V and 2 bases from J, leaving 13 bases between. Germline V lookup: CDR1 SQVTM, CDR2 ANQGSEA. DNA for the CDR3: TGCAGCGTTGGGACCGGGACTTACACAGATACGCAGTATTTT. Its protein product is CSVGTGTYTDTQYF.

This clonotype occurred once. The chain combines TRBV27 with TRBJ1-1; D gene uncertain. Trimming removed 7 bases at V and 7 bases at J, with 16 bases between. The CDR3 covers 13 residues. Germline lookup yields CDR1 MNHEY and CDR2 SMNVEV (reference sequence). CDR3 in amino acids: CASTDWHNGEAFF. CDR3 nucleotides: TGTGCCAGCACGGATTGGCACAACGGTGAAGCTTTCTTT.

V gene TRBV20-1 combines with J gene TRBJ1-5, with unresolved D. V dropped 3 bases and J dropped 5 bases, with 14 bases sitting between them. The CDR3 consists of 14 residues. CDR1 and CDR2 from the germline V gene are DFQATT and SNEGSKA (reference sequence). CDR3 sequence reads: CSARMGSLDQPQHF. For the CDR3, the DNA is TGCAGTGCTAGGATGGGGTCCCTGGATCAGCCCCAGCATTTT.

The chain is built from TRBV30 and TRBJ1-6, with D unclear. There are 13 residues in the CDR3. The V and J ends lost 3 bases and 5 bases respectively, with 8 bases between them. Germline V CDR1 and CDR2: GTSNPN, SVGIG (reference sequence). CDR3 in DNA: TGTGCCTGGAGGGGCACCAATAATTCACCCCTCCACTTT. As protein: CAWRGTNNSPLHF.

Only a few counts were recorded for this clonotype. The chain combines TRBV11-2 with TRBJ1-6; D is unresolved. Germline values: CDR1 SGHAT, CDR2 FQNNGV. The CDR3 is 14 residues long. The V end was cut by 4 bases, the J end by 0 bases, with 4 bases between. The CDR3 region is CASSSSSYNSPLHF. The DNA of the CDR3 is TGTGCCAGCAGCTCGAGCTCCTATAATTCACCCCTCCACTTT.

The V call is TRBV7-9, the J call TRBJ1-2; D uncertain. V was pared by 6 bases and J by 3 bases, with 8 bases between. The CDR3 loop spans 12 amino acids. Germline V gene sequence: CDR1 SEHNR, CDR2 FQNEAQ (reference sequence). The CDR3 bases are TGTGCCAGCAGGCCCCGGGACTATGGCTACACCTTC. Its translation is CASRPRDYGYTF.

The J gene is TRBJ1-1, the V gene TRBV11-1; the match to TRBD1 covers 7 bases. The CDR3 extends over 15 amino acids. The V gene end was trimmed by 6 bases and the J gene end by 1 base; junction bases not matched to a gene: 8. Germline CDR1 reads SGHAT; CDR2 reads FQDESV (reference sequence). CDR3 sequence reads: CASRWRTGENTEAFF. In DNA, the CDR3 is TGTGCCAGCAGATGGAGGACAGGTGAGAACACTGAAGCTTTCTTT.